This T cell receptor (beta chain) originates from a study of response to subunit inactivated influenza vaccine (dated by TCRdb to about 2018). General notes on the study: Deep quantitative T cell receptor repertoire profiling was used in the study to track responses to a trivalent subunit inactivated influenza vaccine. Overall study outcomes, separate from this receptor: According to the authors, only a limited number of new T cells may be recruited by each seasonal influenza vaccination.

Notes on this clonotype: Its antigen is not yet known. There are no base qualities to consult, and no much larger clone falls within one base.

Receptor amplification or capture employed RT-PCR. Sequencing instrument: Illumina HiSeq 2500. TCRdb itself trimmed the public reads at Q25 with fastp, ran MiXCR and retained productive beta chains. CDR3 protein duplicates are merged, each entry listing the most common genes and DNA. The table for this sample lists a few hundred thousand distinct CDR3 sequences; around 15% of them were counted only once. In total, the top ten clones hold approximately 10% of the sample. The origin of this receptor is a man aged 50-59 years who received an inactivated influenza vaccine. Donor details come from another sample of the same person, matched by shared clones. The sequencing used PBMCs from blood, collected 11 to 12 days after vaccination.

The sequence in DNA is TGTGCCAGCAGCCCCGTTCAGGGGAACACCGGGGAGCTGTTTTTT. This sequence encodes CASSPVQGNTGELFF. The chain uses TRBV4-2 and TRBJ2-2; the D region possibly corresponds to TRBD1 (5 bases align). V and J are truncated by 4 bases and 1 base respectively, leaving an intervening sequence of 10 bases. The germline V gene provides CDR1 LGHNA and CDR2 YNFKEQ. The CDR3, cysteine through phenylalanine, is 15 amino acids long. The read is trimmed to its CDR3 DNA, 45 bases read in frame from base 1.